The 25 T cell receptor beta chains in this list originate from one sample, sequenced in a study of T cells in pancreatic ductal adenocarcinoma (dated by TCRdb to about 2017). The receptor library was made with the immunoSEQ multiplex PCR assay. TCRdb holds this immuneACCESS table with in-frame rearrangements only. Some clones are missing; in checked studies, unresolved V genes explain under half, and the rest has no known cause. The sample table lists 15,000 to 20,000 clones, 88% of them with a count of one. The ten largest account for 0.75% to 0.95% of the sample. Pancreatic ductal adenocarcinoma patients who had undergone surgery without neoadjuvant therapy were selected. The sequenced sample was PBMCs. These receptors were collected from a human donor with pancreatic ductal adenocarcinoma.

V and J are TRBV6-5 and TRBJ2-2; maybe TRBD2 (5 bases). Trimming removed 6 bases from V and 3 bases from J, with 11 bases in between. Per germline, CDR1 MNHEY and CDR2 SVGAGI. The CDR3 runs 14 residues. The DNA of the CDR3 is TGTGCCAGCAGCCCCACCGGGGACACCGGGGAGCTGTTTTTT. Its protein product is CASSPTGDTGELFF.

The CDR3 nucleotides read TGTGCCAGCAGCGAGGGGACAGGGGGTAGGCATGAAAAACTGTTTTTT. Its protein is CASSEGTGGRHEKLFF. J is TRBJ1-4 and V is TRBV5-6; 11 bases are a match to TRBD1. Germline CDR1 is SGHDT and CDR2 is YYEEEE. Trimming at V came to 4 bases and at J to 6 bases, leaving 8 bases not matched to a gene. The CDR3 is made up of 16 amino acids.

The chain recombines TRBV7-2 with TRBJ1-2; D remains ambiguous. Germline lookup yields CDR1 SGHTA and CDR2 FQGNSA. CDR3 size: 13 residues. V lost 5 bases and J 4 bases, leaving 11 bases between the germline ends. The CDR3 bases are TGTGCCAGCAGCATCGGGTCGAGCTATGGCTACACCTTC. Translating gives CASSIGSSYGYTF.

V is TRBV4-3 and J is TRBJ2-7; 10 bases line up with TRBD1. Germline V gene sequence: CDR1 LGHNA, CDR2 YSLEER. CDR3 length: 14 amino acids. V lost 4 bases, J lost 5 bases, and 5 bases stayed unmatched. In DNA, the CDR3 is TGCGCCAGCAGCCCTTTCGACAGGGGGCACGAGCAGTACTTC. Amino acid sequence: CASSPFDRGHEQYF.

J is TRBJ1-5 and V is TRBV5-6; a weak D match, TRBD1 (6 bases). The V end lost 3 bases, the J end lost 4 bases, and 11 bases lay between the germline ends. The CDR3 runs 14 residues. Germline loops: CDR1 SGHDT, CDR2 YYEEEE. The CDR3 here is CASSWGTGNQPQHF. The CDR3 DNA is TGTGCCAGCAGCTGGGGTACAGGGAATCAGCCCCAGCATTTT.

The chain employs TRBV4-1 and TRBJ2-3; a weak D match, TRBD1 (6 bases). The CDR3 spans 17 residues. Trimming stripped 3 bases from V and 0 bases from J, with 16 bases between. CDR1 is MGHRA, CDR2 YSYEKL, per germline. The DNA for the CDR3 is TGCGCCAGCAGCCAGTCCCGGACAGCATCCAGCACAGATACGCAGTATTTT. Protein product: CASSQSRTASSTDTQYF.

V and J are TRBV4-1 and TRBJ1-1, with TRBD1 matching over 11 bases. The CDR3 extends over 15 amino acids. In germline, CDR1 is MGHRA, CDR2 YSYEKL. The V gene end was trimmed by 4 bases and the J gene end by 5 bases; junction bases not matched to a gene: 6. DNA for the CDR3: TGCGCCAGCAGCCTAGGACAGGGGGCGAGGACTGAAGCTTTCTTT. This codes for CASSLGQGARTEAFF.

The chain recombines TRBV15 with TRBJ1-4; 7 bases align to TRBD1. V lost 4 bases, J lost 5 bases, and 4 bases stayed unmatched. The CDR3 has 14 residues. CDR1 is LNHNV and CDR2 is YYDKDF in the germline V gene (reference sequence). CDR3 sequence reads: CATSTGTANEKLFF. The CDR3 DNA reads as TGTGCCACCAGCACAGGGACAGCGAATGAAAAACTGTTTTTT.

As DNA, the CDR3 is TGCGCCAGCACTAGACAGGGAGGTCAGCCCCAGCATTTT. This sequence encodes CASTRQGGQPQHF. V is TRBV10-2 and J is TRBJ1-5, with 7 positions matching TRBD1. CDR3 length equals 13 residues. Germline CDR1 and CDR2: WSHSY and SAAADI. The junction had 6 bases not matched to a gene; V was cut back by 7 bases and J by 6 bases.

This CDR3 is CASSSSPNTGELFF. In DNA form, the CDR3 reads TGTGCCAGCAGCTCTTCCCCCAACACCGGGGAGCTGTTTTTT. The chain recombines TRBV7-2 with TRBJ2-2; D gene ambiguous. This CDR3 is built from 14 residues. Germline V gene lookup returns CDR1 SGHTA and CDR2 FQGNSA. Trimming removed 4 bases at V and 2 bases at J, with 8 bases between. Using reference TRBV7-2 and TRBJ2-2 for the parts outside the CDR3, the full variable domain is GAGVSQSPSNKVTEKGKDVELRCDPISGHTALYWYRQSLGQGLEFLIYFQGNSAPDKSGLPSDRFSAERTGGSVSTLTIQRTQQEDSAVYLCASSSSPNTGELFFGEGSRLTVL.

The rearrangement uses TRBV21-1 and TRBJ2-7; the table's D call, TRBD2, was not checked against the DNA. TRBV21-1 counts as a pseudogene. The CDR3 runs 15 residues. The CDR3 is CASRERAGLLDEQYF. Here the CDR3 DNA reads TGTGCCAGCAGGGAGAGAGCGGGTCTCCTGGACGAGCAGTACTTC.

This clone was found once. The V call is TRBV5-1, the J call TRBJ1-2; 8 nucleotides match TRBD1. J gave up 7 bases and V 4 bases, and 12 bases lay outside the gene matches. Germline V gene data show CDR1 as SGHRS and CDR2 as YFSETQ. CDR3 length: 15 amino acids. The CDR3 is CASSHYGGQGRGYTF. CDR3 DNA sequence: TGCGCCAGCAGCCACTACGGTGGACAGGGTCGTGGCTACACCTTC.

The chain has TRBV4-3 and TRBJ2-1; D is ambiguous. Germline assignment: CDR1 LGHNA and CDR2 YSLEER. V lost 0 bases, J lost 4 bases, and 4 bases lay in between. The CDR3 runs 13 residues. The CDR3 region is CASSQDGYNEQFF. DNA of the CDR3: TGCGCCAGCAGCCAAGACGGGTACAATGAGCAGTTCTTC.

The chain is built from TRBV28 and TRBJ2-7; maybe TRBD1 (5 bases). Germline CDR1 reads MDHEN; CDR2 reads SYDVKM. The CDR3 runs 14 residues. The germline V and J ends were trimmed by 5 bases and 2 bases, with 13 bases remaining between them. Here the CDR3 DNA reads TGTGCCAGCAGTAAACAGGAGAACGCCTACGAGCAGTACTTC. Translating gives CASSKQENAYEQYF.

CDR3: CASSDRTGKYEQYF. The CDR3, as DNA: TGTGCCAGCAGTGACAGGACAGGGAAGTACGAGCAGTACTTC. V and J are TRBV6-6 and TRBJ2-7, with TRBD1 identical over 8 bases. Trimming at V came to 5 bases and at J to 4 bases, leaving 7 bases not matched to a gene. This CDR3 is 14 amino acids long. Per the germline V gene, CDR1 is MNHNY and CDR2 is SVGAGI (reference sequence).

This sequence joins TRBV2 and TRBJ2-7, with TRBD2 identical over 7 bases. The tail of the sequence fits TRBJ2-5 better, so the J call may be wrong. CDR3 length equals 13 residues. CDR1 is SNHLY and CDR2 is FYNNEI in the germline V gene. The CDR3 sequence: CASKGAGWETQYF. The CDR3 bases are TGTGCCAGCAAAGGAGCGGGGTGGGAGACCCAGTACTTC.

The CDR3 DNA reads as TGTGCCACCAGCAGAGCGGGCGGGGGTTACGTTCAAGAGACCCAGTACTTC. Residues: CATSRAGGGYVQETQYF. V and J are TRBV15 and TRBJ2-5; 7 positions agree with TRBD2. The germline gives CDR1 LNHNV, CDR2 YYDKDF (reference sequence). The length of the CDR3 is 17 residues. The J segment lost 2 bases and the V segment lost 1 base, leaving 10 bases of the junction unmatched. The complete variable domain, with remaining parts taken from reference TRBV15 and TRBJ2-5, reads DAMVIQNPRYQVTQFGKPVTLSCSQTLNHNVMYWYQQKSSQAPKLLFHYYDKDFNNEADTPDNFQSRRPNTSFCFLDIRSPGLGDTAMYLCATSRAGGGYVQETQYFGPGTRLLVL.

The chain links TRBV5-1 to TRBJ1-1, with TRBD1 as a possible D gene (5 bases). Germline lookup yields CDR1 SGHRS and CDR2 YFSETQ. V lost 4 bases and J 5 bases, leaving 15 bases between the germline ends. The CDR3 covers 14 residues. CDR3 in DNA: TGCGCCAGCAGCCGCCTTCCAGGGAGGACTGAAGCTTTCTTT. It codes for CASSRLPGRTEAFF.

The gene calls are TRBV5-1 and TRBJ1-2; 9 bases agree with TRBD1. From germline, CDR1 is SGHRS and CDR2 YFSETQ. This CDR3 has 14 amino acids. V gave up 6 bases and J gave up 2 bases; unmatched junction bases: 5. The CDR3 nucleotides are TGCGCCAGCACCTTAGGACAGGGGAACTATGGCTACACCTTC. Its translation is CASTLGQGNYGYTF.

This clone was detected only once. The genes are TRBV19 and TRBJ2-2; 7 bases line up with TRBD1. Germline trimming cut 9 bases from V and 0 bases from J; bases unmatched to any gene: 7. CDR3 length: 15 residues. CDR1 is LNHDA, CDR2 SQIVND, per germline (reference sequence). CDR3 sequence: CASWSGTANTGELFF. In DNA, the CDR3 is TGTGCCAGCTGGTCTGGGACAGCGAACACCGGGGAGCTGTTTTTT. Together with reference TRBV19 and TRBJ2-2, the CDR3 gives the full variable domain: DGGITQSPKYLFRKEGQNVTLSCEQNLNHDAMYWYRQDPGQGLRLIYYSQIVNDFQKGDIAEGYSVSREKKESFPLTVTSAQKNPTAFYLCASWSGTANTGELFFGEGSRLTVL.

The sample holds a few counts of this clone. The rearrangement joins TRBV28 to TRBJ2-7; D perhaps matches TRBD1 (6 bases). This CDR3 spans 13 amino acids. V lost 8 bases and J 1 base, leaving 12 bases between the germline ends. Per the germline V gene, CDR1 is MDHEN and CDR2 is SYDVKM. CDR3 bases: TGTGCCAGCGGACAGAGTGGGTCCTACGAGCAGTACTTC. Translated, it gives CASGQSGSYEQYF.

This chain connects TRBV29-1 to TRBJ1-4, with 11 bases that match TRBD1. V gave up 7 bases and J gave up 8 bases; unmatched junction bases: 6. The CDR3 extends over 13 amino acids. CDR1 is SQVTM and CDR2 is ANQGSEA in the germline V gene. The CDR3: CSAWDRGEEKLFF. The CDR3 bases are TGCAGCGCCTGGGACAGGGGGGAAGAAAAACTGTTTTTT.

The chain couples TRBV28 to TRBJ1-3; the D gene is possibly TRBD1 (5 bases). Germline loops: CDR1 MDHEN, CDR2 SYDVKM. There are 15 residues in the CDR3. V lost 1 base to trimming and J lost 6 bases, with 13 bases between them. Written as DNA, the CDR3 is TGTGCCAGCAGTTTATCGGGGGGAATTGAAAACACCATATATTTT. As protein: CASSLSGGIENTIYF.

The rearrangement links TRBV18 to TRBJ2-1; TRBD2 matches 14 bases. CDR1 and CDR2 from the germline V gene are KGHSH and LQKENI. V gave up 2 bases and J gave up 8 bases; unmatched junction bases: 2. The CDR3 spans 15 residues. CDR3 sequence reads: CASSPGTSGGHEQFF. The CDR3 coding sequence is TGTGCCAGCTCACCAGGGACTAGCGGGGGACATGAGCAGTTCTTC.

The chain has TRBV28 and TRBJ2-4, with 11 bases lining up with TRBD1. The CDR3 has 15 residues. Germline assignment: CDR1 MDHEN and CDR2 SYDVKM. V shed 8 bases and J 1 base; nucleotides not matched to a gene: 4. The CDR3 spells CASGGTGGAKNIQYF. The CDR3 DNA is TGTGCCAGCGGGGGGACAGGGGGGGCCAAAAACATTCAGTACTTC.